This TCR beta chain was sequenced during a study of blood T cell repertoires in COVID-19. Study-wide context: COVID-19 samples from acute and convalescent phases originated in the United States, Italy and Spain. T cells, B-cell-depleted T cells, or PBMCs supplied cDNA or gDNA.

How the authors handled the data: Amplifying reference gene primers gave estimates of nucleated cell counts. Sequencing used immunoSEQ multiplex PCR; TCRdb keeps in-frame clones, though not all of them. V, J and clone size reflect that table, while D and trimming were determined from the DNA. The sample has some 41,000 clones, roughly nine tenths seen once; the top ten hold roughly 6.1%. CDR1 is ENHRY and CDR2 is SYGVKD in the germline V gene. This CDR3 is 14 amino acids long. V was pared by 0 bases and J by 3 bases, with 6 bases between. The rearrangement links TRBV10-3 to TRBJ1-3; D unclear. This TCR came from a human donor in a cohort sampled during active COVID-19. Sequenced sample: peripheral blood. CDR3 sequence reads: CAISESGVGNTIYF. The CDR3 DNA reads TGTGCCATCAGTGAGTCCGGGGTTGGAAACACCATATATTTT.